This T cell receptor beta chain is drawn from a study of blood T cells in healthy people across ages (dated by TCRdb to the mid-2010s). Describing the broader study: In model experiments, roughly one uniquely barcoded TCR beta cDNA molecule per two T cells was captured by template switching. To avoid experimental bias, donors of different ages were spread randomly across the sequencing lanes. Donors were grouped into four age groups: young (average roughly 15 years), middle-aged (over 35), aged (approximately 67) and long-lived (about 90). Using deep sequencing normalized with unique cDNA molecular identifiers, the study measured how TCR beta repertoire diversity changes with age. Using the same blood draw, the study looked at two additional independent replicas of 1 million unique cDNA reads for two donors, one aged 18 to 29 and the other aged 80 or older.

Systemically healthy Caucasian individuals from Russia, some 38 in total and aged roughly 6 to 100 years, were included as donors. Each donor gave approximately 10 milliliters of peripheral blood, collected into EDTA-treated Vacutainer tubes. Ficoll-Paque density-gradient centrifugation was used to isolate PBMCs, with at least 6 million per sample. Total RNA was extracted from PBMCs with Trizol reagent, with at least 5 micrograms obtained per sample. For every donor, flow cytometry on a PBMC aliquot measured the percentage of naive CD45RAhigh/CD27high T cells. Relative to germline, V is missing 4 bases and J is missing 3 bases, with 2 bases of the junction outside any gene match. Taken from the germline V gene, the CDR1 and CDR2 loops are LGHNT and FRNRAP. The CDR3 numbers 14 residues from cysteine through phenylalanine. Kept here is only the CDR3 DNA, which spans 42 bases and is read in frame from base 1.

About this clonotype: Which antigen it targets is not known. Base qualities are not recorded, but no much larger clone differs from it by a single base.

Summary of the overall study and its limitations: Since profiling was done on bulk unsorted PBMCs, naive and antigen-experienced compartments could not be conclusively compared. Observed TCR beta diversity per million T cells fell roughly linearly with age, and a significant reduction was already apparent by age roughly 40. The long-lived group showed more naive CD4+ T cells, fewer expanded clones and increased TCR diversity than the aged group, suggesting age selection. Because the CMV infection status of the donors was unknown, age-related changes in expanded clonotypes may potentially have been confounded. Estimates of total diversity based on one million sequenced T cells were considered lower bounds and underestimates. Observed TCR beta diversity correlated strongly with the percentage of naive T cells measured by flow cytometry.

The library relied on 5' RACE. The second PCR ran for roughly 7 to 12 cycles and used a J-beta primer mix along with a sample-barcoded 5' primer. A unique molecular identifier was introduced onto each TCR beta cDNA molecule by a template-switch 5' adaptor carrying 12 random nucleotides. Each sample yielded at least 3 million CDR3-containing paired-end reads. First-strand cDNA synthesis was performed from all RNA using the Mint cDNA synthesis kit, with priming by a TRBC-specific oligonucleotide. Following uracil-DNA glycosylase treatment, a first 18-cycle PCR with universal primers M1SS and BC2_uni_R was performed on all cDNA. Turning to the authors' computational methods: For normalization, 1 million high-quality reads were randomly selected from each sample, with every read carrying a distinct molecular identifier. Instead of being binned into consensus sequences, reads that shared molecular identifiers were thrown out. MiTCR, run with a Q25 quality threshold and the strictest error-elimination algorithm, handled CDR3 identification, clonotype clustering and error correction. A nonparametric unseen species model using Euler transformation provided a lower-bound estimate of total TCR beta diversity. Starting from the raw public reads, TCRdb applied fastp trimming at Q25, assembled clones with MiXCR and retained in-frame beta chains. For every CDR3 protein sequence, its rows merge into one entry that carries the most common genes and DNA. What appears here as the V and J calls and clone size reflects TCRdb's work, not the paper's. Counted in this sample were around 2 million distinct CDR3 sequences; more than 35% of them appeared once. Jointly, the top ten make up 23% of the sample.

The material sequenced was blood. The receptor comes from a human donor in good health. The chain joins TRBV12-5 to TRBJ1-2; the central 10 bases match TRBD1. The encoded CDR3 is CASGSGQGDYGYTF. The base sequence is TGTGCTAGTGGTTCAGGACAGGGGGACTATGGCTACACCTTC.